This is a list of T cell receptor beta chains from one sample in a study of T cell changes during pregnancy in multiple sclerosis. Profiled with immunoSEQ multiplex PCR; TCRdb holds only in-frame clones, not every one. The sample lists 25,000 to 30,000 clones, approximately 94% occurring once. The starting material was CD4+ T cells from peripheral blood mononuclear cells, obtained after pregnancy. These receptors were taken from a female donor with multiple sclerosis, enrolled in a pregnancy study. CDR3s include the opening cysteine and the closing phenylalanine or tryptophan. D genes are given only for firm matches. Part of the rows lack a size; the others show once, few, many or a class for expanded clones.

>NA|TRBV5-1|TRBD2|TRBJ2-7
CASSLGLAAMGYEQYF
TGCGCCAGCAGCTTGGGACTAGCGGCAATGGGCTACGAGCAGTACTTC
>NA|TRBV19|NA|TRBJ2-7
CASSIIPDNSERLYF
TGTGCCAGTAGTATAATCCCGGACAATTCCGAGCGTCTGTACTTC
>NA|TRBV5-6|NA|TRBJ1-1
CASSLDSAGEAFF
TGTGCCAGCAGCTTGGACTCCGCAGGTGAAGCTTTCTTT
>NA|TRBV6-5|TRBD2|TRBJ2-5
CASSYIGLAARETQYF
TGTGCCAGCAGTTATATAGGGCTAGCGGCGCGGGAGACCCAGTACTTC
>NA|TRBV6-5|TRBD2|TRBJ2-7
CASSRLAGGNYEQYF
TGTGCCAGCAGCCGCCTAGCGGGGGGTAACTACGAGCAGTACTTC
>once|TRBV6-6|TRBD1|TRBJ1-5
CASSYFGTENNQPQHF
TGTGCCAGCAGTTACTTCGGGACAGAAAACAATCAGCCCCAGCATTTT
>NA|TRBV15|NA|TRBJ1-1
CATSRDQRGSRAFF
TGTGCCACCAGCAGAGATCAGAGGGGGAGTCGGGCTTTCTTT
>NA|TRBV11-3|TRBD1|TRBJ1-1
CASSSPGQGVLEAFF
TGTGCCAGCAGCTCCCCAGGACAGGGGGTACTTGAAGCTTTCTTT
>NA|TRBV6-6|TRBD1|TRBJ2-7
CASSWGQGGSYEQYF
TGTGCCAGCAGTTGGGGACAGGGTGGATCCTACGAGCAGTACTTC
>few|TRBV5-6|NA|TRBJ2-7
CASSLFDRPLTYEQYF
TGTGCCAGCAGCTTGTTCGACAGGCCCCTAACCTACGAGCAGTACTTC
>NA|TRBV9|NA|TRBJ2-7
CASSPTVGADYEQYF
TGTGCCAGCAGCCCAACCGTCGGGGCGGACTACGAGCAGTACTTC
>NA|TRBV27|TRBD1|TRBJ1-5
CASSSTFRDRARQPQHF
TGTGCCAGCAGTTCGACCTTCCGGGACAGGGCGCGGCAGCCCCAGCATTTT
>NA|TRBV5-1|NA|TRBJ1-6
CASSFNQPGESPLHF
TGCGCCAGCAGCTTCAATCAGCCAGGGGAGTCACCCCTCCACTTT
>NA|TRBV19|TRBD2|TRBJ2-3
CASTPRGEGDTQYF
TGTGCCAGTACCCCTCGGGGGGAGGGAGATACGCAGTATTTT